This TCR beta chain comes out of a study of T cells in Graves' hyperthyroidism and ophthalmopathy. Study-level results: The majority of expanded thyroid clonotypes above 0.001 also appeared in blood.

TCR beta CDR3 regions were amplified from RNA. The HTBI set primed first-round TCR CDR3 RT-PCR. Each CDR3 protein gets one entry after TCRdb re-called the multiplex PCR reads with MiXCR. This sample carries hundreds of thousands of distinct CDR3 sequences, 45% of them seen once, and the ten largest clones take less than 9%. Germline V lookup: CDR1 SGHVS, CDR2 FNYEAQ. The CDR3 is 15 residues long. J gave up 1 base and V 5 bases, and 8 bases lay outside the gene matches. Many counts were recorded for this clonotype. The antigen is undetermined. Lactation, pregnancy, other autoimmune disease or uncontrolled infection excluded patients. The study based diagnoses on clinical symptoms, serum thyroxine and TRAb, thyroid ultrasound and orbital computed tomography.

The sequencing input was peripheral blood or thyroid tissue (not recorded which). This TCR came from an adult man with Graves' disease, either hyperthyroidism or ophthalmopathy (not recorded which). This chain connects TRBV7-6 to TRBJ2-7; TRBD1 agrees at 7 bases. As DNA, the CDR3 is TGTGCCAGCAGCCTAGGACAGGATCCTTCCTACGAGCAGTACTTC. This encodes CASSLGQDPSYEQYF.